This T cell receptor beta chain comes out of a study of T-cell memory formation after mild COVID-19. Broader study findings: SARS-CoV-2 specificity was not confirmed for second-wave clones peaking on day 37.

UMIs and sample barcodes were carried by the TCR alpha and TCR beta cDNA libraries that 5'RACE produced using constant-segment primers. TCRdb itself ran the 5' RACE reads through MiXCR, one entry per CDR3 protein. The sample records roughly 170,000 distinct CDR3 sequences, approximately 17% being singletons. The sample holds a few counts of this clonotype. Its antigen is not known. The CDR3 extends over 17 amino acids. V dropped 7 bases and J dropped 0; count of bases not matched to a gene: 5. Sequences were obtained from PBMCs or a T cell subset sorted from them (not recorded which). This TCR was sampled from a man between 18 and 29 years old who had mild COVID-19 (a few samples of this study predate the infection). Cell type and time point are not known. The chain couples TRBV12-3 or TRBV12-4 to TRBJ2-2; the match to TRBD2 covers 13 bases. The CDR3 region is CASTLTSGGSNTGELFF. In nucleotides, the CDR3 is TGTGCCAGCACCCTGACTAGCGGGGGGTCGAACACCGGGGAGCTGTTTTTT.